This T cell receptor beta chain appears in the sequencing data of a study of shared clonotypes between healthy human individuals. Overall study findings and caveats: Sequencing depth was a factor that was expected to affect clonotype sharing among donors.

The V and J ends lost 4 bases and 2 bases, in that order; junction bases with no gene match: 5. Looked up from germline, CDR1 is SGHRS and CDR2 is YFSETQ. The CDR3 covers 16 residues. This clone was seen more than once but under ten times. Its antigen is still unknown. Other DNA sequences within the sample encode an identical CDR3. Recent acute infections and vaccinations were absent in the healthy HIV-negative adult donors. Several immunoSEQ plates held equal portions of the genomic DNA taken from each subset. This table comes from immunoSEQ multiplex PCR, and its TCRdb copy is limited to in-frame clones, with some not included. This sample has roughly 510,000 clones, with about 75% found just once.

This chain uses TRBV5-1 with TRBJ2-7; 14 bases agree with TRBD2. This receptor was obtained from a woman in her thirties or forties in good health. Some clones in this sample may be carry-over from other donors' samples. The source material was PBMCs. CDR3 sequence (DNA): TGCGCCAGCAGCCCGGGACTAGCGGGGGTTGCCTACGAGCAGTACTTC. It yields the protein CASSPGLAGVAYEQYF.